This T cell receptor beta chain was sequenced during a study of sequential checkpoint blockade in melanoma. The method was immunoSEQ multiplex PCR; TCRdb's version includes in-frame clones alone and lacks a portion of them. The profile shows approximately 31,000 clones, 86% of them singletons. Treatment here: randomized to nivolumab then ipilimumab (arm A) or the reverse (arm B). Sorted cells were live CD3+CD8+, lacking CD19 and CD56, from PBMCs. This receptor was identified in a human donor with melanoma. The sample was CD8+ T cells sorted from blood (inferred from file names), taken from a patient given nivolumab and ipilimumab in sequence.

The CDR3 here is CASSEGHGYEQYF. The CDR3 nucleotides read TGTGCCAGCAGTGAGGGACATGGCTACGAGCAGTACTTC. This rearrangement joins TRBV2 to TRBJ2-7; possible D gene TRBD1, 6 bases. Looked up from germline, CDR1 is SNHLY and CDR2 is FYNNEI. This CDR3 has 13 amino acids. V dropped 3 bases and J dropped 3 bases, with 9 bases sitting between them.